This is a list of T cell receptor beta chains from one sample in a study of OX40 agonist ivuxolimab in advanced cancers. Some clones are missing from TCRdb's copy, which holds only in-frame ones; the method was immunoSEQ multiplex PCR. The sample lists roughly 30,000 clones; roughly nine tenths were seen once. Sequences were derived from CD4+ or CD8+ T cells sorted from blood, sampled in a trial of the OX40 agonist ivuxolimab. These receptors originate from an adult with an advanced solid tumor such as melanoma, head and neck, liver or kidney cancer. CDR3s include the opening cysteine and the closing phenylalanine or tryptophan. A D gene is named only where the DNA matches it firmly. A row's size may be missing; if present it is once, few, many or a size class.

TRBJ2-4,TRBV29-1,-,-,TGCAGCGCCCAGGGGATGGGGGCCAAAAACATTCAGTACTTC,CSAQGMGAKNIQYF
TRBJ2-7,TRBV28,-,TRBD1,TGTGCCAGCACCGTGGGACAGGGGAGTTACGAGCAGTACTTC,CASTVGQGSYEQYF
TRBJ2-3,TRBV4-2,few,TRBD2,TGTGCCAGCAGCCAAGAGGTAGCGGGAGGTGCAGATACGCAGTATTTT,CASSQEVAGGADTQYF
TRBJ2-2,TRBV6-4,-,-,TGTGCCAGCAGTGACTCTAGCGGGAACACCGGGGAGCTGTTTTTT,CASSDSSGNTGELFF
TRBJ2-7,TRBV28,-,TRBD1,TGTGCCAGCAGTTTAGGACAGGGTCGTAATTCCTACGAGCAGTACTTC,CASSLGQGRNSYEQYF
TRBJ1-2,TRBV7-9,-,-,TGTGCCAGCAGCCAGATGACAGGATTGATTGGCTACACCTTC,CASSQMTGLIGYTF
TRBJ1-6,TRBV5-6,-,-,TGTGCCAGCAGCTTGGGGACGTCGTGGGCCCTCCACTTT,CASSLGTSWALHF
TRBJ2-7,TRBV28,once,-,TGTGCCAGCAGCTCCAGGGTCTCCTACGAGCAGTACTTC,CASSSRVSYEQYF
TRBJ2-7,TRBV15,-,TRBD1,TGTGCCACCAGCAGACGGACAGGGGGCAGCGAGCAGTACTTC,CATSRRTGGSEQYF
TRBJ2-1,TRBV28,once,-,TGTGCCAGCAGCCAAGAACGCGGGGTACAGGTTGAGCAGTTCTTC,CASSQERGVQVEQFF
TRBJ1-1,TRBV19,-,TRBD1,TGTGCCAGTAGTGCACAGGGGGCTGGCACTGAAGCTTTCTTT,CASSAQGAGTEAFF
TRBJ2-1,TRBV6-5,-,TRBD1,TGTGCCAGCAGTCCCGGACAGGGGAGATACAATGAGCAGTTCTTC,CASSPGQGRYNEQFF
TRBJ2-7,TRBV7-9,few,-,TGTGCCAGCAGCTCGGACAGAACCTACGAGCAGTACTTC,CASSSDRTYEQYF
TRBJ2-4,TRBV4-2,-,TRBD1,TGTGCCAGCAGCCAAGACCAGGGGGCGCGATATCAGGACATTCAGTACTTC,CASSQDQGARYQDIQYF
TRBJ2-6,TRBV4-3,-,-,TGCGCCAGCAGCCAAGAAGTGAGCTCTGGGGCCAACGTCCTGACTTTC,CASSQEVSSGANVLTF
TRBJ2-7,TRBV30,-,TRBD1,TGTGCCTGGAGGGACAGGGCCCTGGCTTACTTC,CAWRDRALAYF
TRBJ2-5,TRBV5-6,-,-,TGTGCCAGCAGCTTGCTGGGACTTTTACAAGAGACCCAGTACTTC,CASSLLGLLQETQYF
TRBJ2-1,TRBV7-8,-,-,TGTGCCAGCAGCGCCCCTAGTTCCCTCTACAATGAGCAGTTCTTC,CASSAPSSLYNEQFF
TRBJ1-1,TRBV6-5,-,TRBD1,TGTGCCAGCAGTACAGGGGTAACTGAAGCTTTCTTT,CASSTGVTEAFF
TRBJ2-7,TRBV5-1,-,-,TGCGCCAGCAGCTTGGTAGCAGGGTGGGGGCTCCTGGAGCAGTACTTC,CASSLVAGWGLLEQYF
TRBJ2-7,TRBV5-5,few,-,TGTGCCAGCAGCCAGGACACTTCCTACGAGCAGTACTTC,CASSQDTSYEQYF
TRBJ1-1,TRBV7-9,-,-,TGTGCCAGCAGCACGGGACACCCGAACACTGAAGCTTTCTTT,CASSTGHPNTEAFF
TRBJ2-7,TRBV27,-,-,TGTGCCAGCAGTTTGGGGGGGCTTTACGAGCAGTACTTC,CASSLGGLYEQYF
TRBJ1-1,TRBV7-9,-,-,TGTGCCAGCAGTTCTAGCAACACTGAAGCTTTCTTT,CASSSSNTEAFF
TRBJ2-1,TRBV9,few,-,TGTGCCAGCTCGAGCCCCCAATACAATGAGCAGTTCTTC,CASSSPQYNEQFF
TRBJ2-2,TRBV28,many,-,TGTGCCAGCGCACCGGGGACTTCGACTTGGGAGCTGTTTTTT,CASAPGTSTWELFF
TRBJ2-1,TRBV15,many,TRBD1,TGTGCCACCAGCAGGGGGACAGGGCAAAGCGATGAGCAGTTCTTC,CATSRGTGQSDEQFF